This TCR beta chain was obtained from a study of response to subunit inactivated influenza vaccine. Broader study findings: New T cells are recruited in small numbers by each seasonal influenza vaccination, according to the authors' suggestion.

With V trimmed by 4 bases and J by 4 bases, 6 bases remained unmatched. There are 16 residues in the CDR3. Germline V gives CDR1 SGHVS, CDR2 FNYEAQ. This clonotype was observed at least ten times. Its antigen is undetermined. MiXCR, applied by TCRdb to the RT-PCR reads, yields one record per CDR3 protein. The top ten clones hold roughly 10% of a sample with around 200,000 distinct CDR3 sequences, around a tenth of them seen once. Specimen: non-naive T cells sorted from PBMCs, collected on the day of vaccination. This receptor was identified in a man aged 50-60 years who received an inactivated influenza vaccine. The V call is TRBV7-6, the J call TRBJ2-7; 14 bases line up with TRBD2. CDR3 region: CASSSWGTSGSYEQYF. The CDR3 coding sequence is TGTGCCAGCAGCTCTTGGGGGACTAGCGGGAGTTACGAGCAGTACTTC.